Sequencing of this T cell receptor beta chain was carried out in a study of T cell responses to AZD1222 COVID-19 vaccine. A note on this clone: Its antigen is as yet unknown.

This CDR3 region has 11 residues. CDR1 and CDR2 from the germline V gene are SEHNR and FQNEAQ (reference sequence). V was trimmed by 11 bases and J by 4 bases, leaving 11 bases between them. Data came from immunoSEQ multiplex PCR; TCRdb stores just in-frame clones and leaves some out. The sample has approximately 140,000 clones, around 92% seen once. Study-wide findings and caveats: Spike was spanned by vaccine-associated CD4 TCRs, with dominance at 160-218 and 743-854. Targeting of unmutated variant regions was reportedly seen in nearly half of spike-specific TCRs. Baseline seropositives among AZD1222 recipients totaled only 5 or 6.

The chain uses TRBV7-9 and TRBJ1-1, with D possibly being TRBD1 (5 bases). This clonotype was obtained from an adult who received the AZD1222 COVID-19 vaccine. Here the sequenced sample was peripheral blood, taken 28 days after the second AZD1222 dose. Here the CDR3 DNA reads TGTGCCGGGTGGGGGGTCACTGAAGCTTTCTTT. Its protein product is CAGWGVTEAFF. Full variable domain (outside the CDR3, taken from reference TRBV7-9 and TRBJ1-1): DTGVSQNPRHKITKRGQNVTFRCDPISEHNRLYWYRQTLGQGPEFLTYFQNEAQLEKSRLLSDRFSAERPKGSFSTLEIQRTEQGDSAMYLCAGWGVTEAFFGQGTRLTVV.